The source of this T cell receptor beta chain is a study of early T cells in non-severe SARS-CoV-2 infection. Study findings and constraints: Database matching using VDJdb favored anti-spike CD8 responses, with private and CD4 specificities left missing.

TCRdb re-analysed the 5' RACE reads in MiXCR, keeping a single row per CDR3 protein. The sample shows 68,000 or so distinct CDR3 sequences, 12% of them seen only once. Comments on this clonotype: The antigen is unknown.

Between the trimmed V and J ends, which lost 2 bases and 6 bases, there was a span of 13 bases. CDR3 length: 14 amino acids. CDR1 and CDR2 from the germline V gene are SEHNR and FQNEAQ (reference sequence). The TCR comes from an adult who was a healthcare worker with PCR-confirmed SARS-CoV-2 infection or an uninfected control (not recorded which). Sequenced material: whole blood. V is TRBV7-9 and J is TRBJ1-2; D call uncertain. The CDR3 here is CASSLRTKGDGYTF. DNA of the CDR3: TGTGCCAGCAGCTTACGTACCAAAGGAGATGGCTACACCTTC.